Listed here are 24 T cell receptor beta chains from one sample, sequenced in a study of shared clonotypes between healthy human individuals. The method was immunoSEQ multiplex PCR; TCRdb's version includes in-frame clones alone and lacks a portion of them. Of some 360,000 clones listed, 73% are singletons. The specimen was memory CD4+ T cells sorted from blood. Subset meaning: CD45RA-negative fraction. The receptors originated from a man aged 25 to 45 in good health.

The chain links TRBV11-2 to TRBJ2-3; 11 nucleotides match TRBD2. The CDR3 spans 18 residues. Germline assignment: CDR1 SGHAT and CDR2 FQNNGV. The V gene end was trimmed by 1 base and the J gene end by 5 bases; junction bases not matched to a gene: 11. The CDR3 DNA reads TGTGCCAGCAGCTTAGTCCTTCTAGCGGGAGGCCAGCTAGATACGCAGTATTTT. Amino acid sequence: CASSLVLLAGGQLDTQYF.

The chain links TRBV28 to TRBJ2-3, with 7 bases lining up with TRBD1. Trimming took 5 bases from V and 5 from J; bases not matched to a gene: 13. This CDR3 contains 16 residues. Looked up from germline, CDR1 is MDHEN and CDR2 is SYDVKM. The CDR3: CASSPPSGRGIDTQYF. CDR3 coding DNA: TGTGCCAGCAGTCCCCCCTCCGGCAGGGGGATAGATACGCAGTATTTT.

The chain uses TRBV2 and TRBJ2-7, with 9 bases fitting TRBD2. With V trimmed by 6 bases and J by 5 bases, 8 bases remained unmatched. Germline V gene lookup returns CDR1 SNHLY and CDR2 FYNNEI. The length of the CDR3 is 14 residues. CDR3 region: CASRAGTSLDEQYF. CDR3 DNA: TGTGCCAGCAGGGCCGGGACTAGCCTCGACGAGCAGTACTTC.

This chain joins TRBV28 and TRBJ2-3; 11 bases fit TRBD2. The CDR3 is 15 residues long. V dropped 7 bases and J dropped 4; count of bases not matched to a gene: 7. In germline, CDR1 is MDHEN, CDR2 SYDVKM. CDR3 DNA: TGTGCCAGCACAACTAGCGGGAGAGGCTCAGATACGCAGTATTTT. It encodes CASTTSGRGSDTQYF.

The chain uses TRBV27 and TRBJ1-2; D not resolved. CDR3 length: 12 amino acids. V gave up 5 bases and J gave up 7 bases, with 11 bases separating them. CDR1 is MNHEY and CDR2 is SMNVEV in the germline V gene (reference sequence). This CDR3 is CASSPATGGYTF. The DNA of the CDR3 is TGTGCCAGCAGTCCCGCCACGGGTGGCTACACCTTC.

CDR3 sequence: CAILGKFSYEQYF. Here the CDR3 DNA reads TGTGCCATCCTAGGTAAATTTTCCTACGAGCAGTACTTC. This chain uses TRBV2 with TRBJ2-7; no clear D gene. CDR3 length: 13 residues. V was trimmed by 10 bases and J by 1 base, leaving 14 bases between them. Germline V gene sequence: CDR1 SNHLY, CDR2 FYNNEI.

The chain joins TRBV2 to TRBJ2-3, with TRBD1 matching over 9 bases. The CDR3 extends over 14 amino acids. The trim removed 5 bases at V and 4 bases at J, leaving 4 bases unmatched. From germline, CDR1 is SNHLY and CDR2 FYNNEI. The CDR3 DNA sequence: TGTGCCAGCAGTTACGGGACAGGGTCAGATACGCAGTATTTT. The encoded protein is CASSYGTGSDTQYF.

This sequence joins TRBV28 and TRBJ2-5; 8 bases agree with TRBD2. In germline, CDR1 is MDHEN, CDR2 SYDVKM. Germline trimming cut 1 base from V and 1 base from J; bases unmatched to any gene: 2. CDR3 length equals 15 residues. Here the CDR3 reads CASSLFGTSQETQYF. In DNA, the CDR3 is TGTGCCAGCAGTTTATTCGGGACTAGCCAAGAGACCCAGTACTTC.

The chain recombines TRBV5-1 with TRBJ1-5; the D is unclear. The CDR3 contains 19 residues. Trimming cost V 1 base and J 4 bases, with 24 bases left between them. CDR1 and CDR2 (germline): SGHRS, YFSETQ. The CDR3 here is CASSLRPSSVGQRNQPQHF. The CDR3 coding sequence is TGCGCCAGCAGCTTGCGACCGTCATCGGTCGGGCAGAGAAATCAGCCCCAGCATTTT.

The chain carries TRBV25-1 and TRBJ2-1, with D perhaps matching TRBD1 or TRBD2 (5 bases each). Germline lookup yields CDR1 MGHDK and CDR2 SYGVNS. This CDR3 has 15 residues. V lost 4 bases and J 5 bases, leaving 15 bases between the germline ends. CDR3 residues: CASSVPSGPHNEQFF. The DNA for the CDR3 is TGTGCCAGCAGTGTTCCTTCGGGACCCCACAATGAGCAGTTCTTC.

V gene TRBV6-5 combines with J gene TRBJ2-7; D gene ambiguous. V was pared by 0 bases and J by 3 bases, with 6 bases between. The CDR3 consists of 13 residues. Per the germline V gene, CDR1 is MNHEY and CDR2 is SVGAGI. CDR3 region: CASSYSHDYEQYF. The CDR3 DNA reads TGTGCCAGCAGTTACTCTCATGACTACGAGCAGTACTTC.

This clone was recorded a few times. The V call is TRBV15, the J call TRBJ1-2, with D tentatively TRBD1 (5 bases). Germline V gene sequence: CDR1 LNHNV, CDR2 YYDKDF (reference sequence). Trimming pared 5 bases from V and 7 bases from J, leaving 11 bases between. The CDR3 has 12 amino acids. CDR3 sequence (DNA): TGTGCCACCAGCGGACAACCGGGTGGCTACACCTTC. It is translated as CATSGQPGGYTF.

This chain links TRBV7-2 with TRBJ2-7, with TRBD1 as a possible D gene (6 bases). Germline V CDR1 and CDR2: SGHTA, FQGNSA. The CDR3 has 16 residues. The V end was cut by 5 bases, the J end by 0 bases, with 17 bases between. The CDR3 spells CASSRTGPGASYEQYF. Here the CDR3 DNA reads TGTGCCAGCAGCCGAACAGGGCCCGGCGCCTCCTACGAGCAGTACTTC.

A single count supports this clone. The chain uses TRBV6-5 and TRBJ2-2, with D possibly being TRBD2 (5 bases). CDR3 length: 16 amino acids. V lost 0 bases and J lost 4, with 12 bases in between. From germline, CDR1 is MNHEY and CDR2 SVGAGI. For the CDR3, the DNA is TGTGCCAGCAGTTACTCGAGGGCAGACCCCACCGGGGAGCTGTTTTTT. It is translated as CASSYSRADPTGELFF.

This clone was seen a few times. The chain employs TRBV18 and TRBJ2-3; 7 bases map to TRBD2. The CDR3 has 17 amino acids. The germline CDR1 and CDR2 sequences are KGHSH and LQKENI. The trim removed 2 bases at V and 4 bases at J, leaving 12 bases unmatched. For the CDR3, the DNA is TGTGCCAGCTCACCAGGGTCGGCGGGAGTCGCGCCAGATACGCAGTATTTT. It translates to CASSPGSAGVAPDTQYF. The complete variable domain, with remaining parts taken from reference TRBV18 and TRBJ2-3, reads NAGVMQNPRHLVRRRGQEARLRCSPMKGHSHVYWYRQLPEEGLKFMVYLQKENIIDESGMPKERFSAEFPKEGPSILRIQQVVRGDSAAYFCASSPGSAGVAPDTQYFGPGTRLTVL.

The rearrangement uses TRBV7-9 and TRBJ2-7; 14 positions match TRBD2. The V segment lost 2 bases and the J segment 3 bases; nucleotides outside the gene matches: 12. The CDR3 is made up of 19 amino acids. The germline CDR1 and CDR2 sequences are SEHNR and FQNEAQ (reference sequence). CDR3 protein: CASSLTKGLAGGQGYEQYF. CDR3 coding DNA: TGTGCCAGCAGCTTAACGAAAGGACTAGCGGGAGGACAAGGCTACGAGCAGTACTTC.

The rearrangement links TRBV5-1 to TRBJ2-2, with TRBD1 matching 8 bases. The tail of the sequence fits TRBJ1-3 better, so the J call may be wrong. Germline V gene lookup returns CDR1 SGHRS and CDR2 YFSETQ. This CDR3 spans 19 amino acids. The DNA for the CDR3 is TGCGCCAGCAGCTCCGTCGGACAGGGTACTCACCCCTCTGGAAACACCATATATTTT. It codes for CASSSVGQGTHPSGNTIYF.

As regards this clone: One junction end disagrees with the germline gene, perhaps due to a read error. The genes are TRBV27 and TRBJ2-2; no firm D call. CDR3 length equals 14 residues. Germline CDR1 is MNHEY and CDR2 is SMNVEV (reference sequence). The CDR3 coding sequence is TGTGCCAGCAGTCCCGGTCTGAACCCCGGGGAGCTGTTTTTT. Translated: CASSPGLNPGELFF.

The chain carries TRBV27 and TRBJ2-7; 12 bases match TRBD1. The CDR3 length is 16 residues. The V segment lost 8 bases and the J segment 7 bases; nucleotides outside the gene matches: 15. CDR1 is MNHEY, CDR2 SMNVEV, per germline (reference sequence). In nucleotides, the CDR3 is TGTGCCAGCTCCATCCGGGACAGGGGGCGCGTGCGGGAGCAGTACTTC. This gives the protein CASSIRDRGRVREQYF.

The chain combines TRBV7-9 with TRBJ2-3, with 8 positions matching TRBD1. CDR3 length: 15 amino acids. Germline loops: CDR1 SEHNR, CDR2 FQNEAQ (reference sequence). V lost 3 bases to trimming and J lost 3 bases; unmatched junction nucleotides: 5. CDR3 sequence: CASSFDRGWTDTQYF. The CDR3 coding sequence is TGTGCCAGCAGCTTCGACAGGGGATGGACAGATACGCAGTATTTT.

This chain joins TRBV11-2 and TRBJ2-7; D may match TRBD1 or TRBD2 (6 bases each). Between the trimmed V and J ends, which lost 2 bases and 3 bases, there was a span of 11 bases. Germline CDR1 reads SGHAT; CDR2 reads FQNNGV. This CDR3 has 14 amino acids. The CDR3 DNA reads as TGTGCCAGCAGCTTAAGTGGAGGGGGCTACGAGCAGTACTTC. It yields the protein CASSLSGGGYEQYF.

The chain combines TRBV7-9 with TRBJ2-2; maybe TRBD1 (6 bases). V lost 5 bases to trimming and J lost 0 bases, with 13 bases between them. Germline V CDR1 and CDR2: SEHNR, FQNEAQ (reference sequence). The CDR3 has 16 amino acids. The DNA of the CDR3 is TGTGCCAGCAGCATAGGACAGCACACGAACACCGGGGAGCTGTTTTTT. Amino acid sequence: CASSIGQHTNTGELFF.

The chain combines TRBV9 with TRBJ1-3; the D gene is possibly TRBD1 (5 bases). Trimming left V 4 bases short and J 2 bases short, with 13 bases between. The length of the CDR3 is 15 residues. The germline V gene encodes CDR1 SGDLS and CDR2 YYNGEE. CDR3: CASSTEPGPGNTIYF. The CDR3, as DNA: TGTGCCAGCAGCACAGAACCGGGGCCTGGAAACACCATATATTTT.

The CDR3 spells CASSLGLGPSSYNEQFF. In DNA form, the CDR3 reads TGTGCCAGCAGCTTAGGCTTGGGTCCTAGCTCCTACAATGAGCAGTTCTTC. The chain couples TRBV11-2 to TRBJ2-1; D is ambiguous. Trimming removed 1 base at V and 0 bases at J, with 13 bases between. Germline V lookup: CDR1 SGHAT, CDR2 FQNNGV. The CDR3 is 17 residues long.